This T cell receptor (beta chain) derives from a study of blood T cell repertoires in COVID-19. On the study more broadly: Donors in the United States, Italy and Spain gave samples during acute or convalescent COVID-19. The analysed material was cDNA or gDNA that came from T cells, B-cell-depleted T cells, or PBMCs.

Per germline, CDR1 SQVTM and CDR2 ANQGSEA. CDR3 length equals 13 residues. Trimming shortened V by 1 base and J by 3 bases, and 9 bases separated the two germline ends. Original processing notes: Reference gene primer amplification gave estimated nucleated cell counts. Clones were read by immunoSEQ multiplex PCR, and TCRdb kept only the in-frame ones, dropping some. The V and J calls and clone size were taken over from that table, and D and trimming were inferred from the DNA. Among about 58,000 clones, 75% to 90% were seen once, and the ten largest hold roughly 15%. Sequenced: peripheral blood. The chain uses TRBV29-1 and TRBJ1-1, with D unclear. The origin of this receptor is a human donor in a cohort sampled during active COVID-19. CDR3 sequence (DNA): TGCAGCGTTGAAGGGCACCCCGACACTGAAGCTTTCTTT. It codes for CSVEGHPDTEAFF.